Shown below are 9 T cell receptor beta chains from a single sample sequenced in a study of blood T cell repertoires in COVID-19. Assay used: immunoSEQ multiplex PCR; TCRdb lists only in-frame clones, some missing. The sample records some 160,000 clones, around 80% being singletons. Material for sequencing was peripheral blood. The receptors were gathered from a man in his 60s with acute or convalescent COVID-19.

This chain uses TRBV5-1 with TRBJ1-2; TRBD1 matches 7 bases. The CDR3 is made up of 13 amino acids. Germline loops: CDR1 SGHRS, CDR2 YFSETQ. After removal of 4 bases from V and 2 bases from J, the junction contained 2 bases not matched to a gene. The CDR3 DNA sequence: TGCGCCAGCAGCCCGGGACAGAACTATGGCTACACCTTC. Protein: CASSPGQNYGYTF. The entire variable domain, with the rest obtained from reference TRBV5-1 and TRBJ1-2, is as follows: KAGVTQTPRYLIKTRGQQVTLSCSPISGHRSVSWYQQTPGQGLQFLFEYFSETQRNKGNFPGRFSGRQFSNSRSEMNVSTLELGDSALYLCASSPGQNYGYTFGSGTRLTVV.

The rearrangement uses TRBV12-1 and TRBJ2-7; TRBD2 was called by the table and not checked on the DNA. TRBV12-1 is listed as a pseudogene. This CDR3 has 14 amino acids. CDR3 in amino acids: CASSPLGGPYEQYF. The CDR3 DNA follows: TGTGCCAGCAGCCCCTTGGGCGGGCCTTACGAGCAGTACTTC.

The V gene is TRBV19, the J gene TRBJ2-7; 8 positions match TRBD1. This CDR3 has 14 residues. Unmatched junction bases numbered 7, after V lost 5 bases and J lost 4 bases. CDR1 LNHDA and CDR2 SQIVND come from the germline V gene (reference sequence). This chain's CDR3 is CASSLRRTGYEQYF. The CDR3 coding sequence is TGTGCCAGTAGTCTCCGGAGGACAGGGTACGAGCAGTACTTC.

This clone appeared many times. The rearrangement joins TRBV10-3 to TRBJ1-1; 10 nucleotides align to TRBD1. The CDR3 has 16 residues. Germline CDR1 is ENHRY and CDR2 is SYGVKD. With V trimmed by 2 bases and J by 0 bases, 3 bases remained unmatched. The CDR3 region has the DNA TGTGCCATCAGTGAGGGGACAGGGGACATGAACACTGAAGCTTTCTTT. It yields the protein CAISEGTGDMNTEAFF.

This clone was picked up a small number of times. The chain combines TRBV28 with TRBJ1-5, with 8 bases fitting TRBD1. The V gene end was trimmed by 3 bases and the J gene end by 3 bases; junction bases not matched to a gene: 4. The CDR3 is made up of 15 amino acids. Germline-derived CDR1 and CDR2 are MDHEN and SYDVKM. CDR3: CASSFGDRFNQPQHF. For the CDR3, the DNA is TGTGCCAGCAGTTTTGGGGACAGGTTCAATCAGCCCCAGCATTTT.

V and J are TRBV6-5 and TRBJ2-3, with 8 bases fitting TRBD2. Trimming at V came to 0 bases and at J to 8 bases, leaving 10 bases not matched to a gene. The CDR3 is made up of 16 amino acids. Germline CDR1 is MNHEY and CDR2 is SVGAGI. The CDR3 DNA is TGTGCCAGCAGTTACTCCTCCGGGAGGGGGTCAGGTACGCAGTATTTT. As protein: CASSYSSGRGSGTQYF.

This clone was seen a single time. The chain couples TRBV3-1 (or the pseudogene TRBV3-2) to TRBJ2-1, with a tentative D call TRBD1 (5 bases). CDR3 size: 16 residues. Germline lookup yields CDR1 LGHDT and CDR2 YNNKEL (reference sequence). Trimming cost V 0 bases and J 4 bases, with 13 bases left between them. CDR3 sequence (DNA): TGTGCCAGCAGCCAAGATCAGGGTAGCCGGTACAATGAGCAGTTCTTC. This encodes CASSQDQGSRYNEQFF.

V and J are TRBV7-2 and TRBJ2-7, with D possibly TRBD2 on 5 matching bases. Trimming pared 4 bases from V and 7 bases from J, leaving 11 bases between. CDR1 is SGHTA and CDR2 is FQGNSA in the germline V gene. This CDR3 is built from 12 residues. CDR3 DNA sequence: TGTGCCAGCAGCTCTCAACCGGGGGAGCAGTACTTC. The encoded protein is CASSSQPGEQYF.

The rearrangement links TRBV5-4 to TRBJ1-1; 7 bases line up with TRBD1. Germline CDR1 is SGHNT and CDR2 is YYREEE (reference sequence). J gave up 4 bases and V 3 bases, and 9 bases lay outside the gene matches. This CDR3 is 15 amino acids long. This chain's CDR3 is CASSSMDRSPTEAFF. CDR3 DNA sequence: TGTGCCAGCAGCTCCATGGACAGGTCACCCACTGAAGCTTTCTTT. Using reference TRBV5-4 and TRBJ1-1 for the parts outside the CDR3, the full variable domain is ETGVTQSPTHLIKTRGQQVTLRCSSQSGHNTVSWYQQALGQGPQFIFQYYREEENGRGNFPPRFSGLQFPNYSSELNVNALELDDSALYLCASSSMDRSPTEAFFGQGTRLTVV.